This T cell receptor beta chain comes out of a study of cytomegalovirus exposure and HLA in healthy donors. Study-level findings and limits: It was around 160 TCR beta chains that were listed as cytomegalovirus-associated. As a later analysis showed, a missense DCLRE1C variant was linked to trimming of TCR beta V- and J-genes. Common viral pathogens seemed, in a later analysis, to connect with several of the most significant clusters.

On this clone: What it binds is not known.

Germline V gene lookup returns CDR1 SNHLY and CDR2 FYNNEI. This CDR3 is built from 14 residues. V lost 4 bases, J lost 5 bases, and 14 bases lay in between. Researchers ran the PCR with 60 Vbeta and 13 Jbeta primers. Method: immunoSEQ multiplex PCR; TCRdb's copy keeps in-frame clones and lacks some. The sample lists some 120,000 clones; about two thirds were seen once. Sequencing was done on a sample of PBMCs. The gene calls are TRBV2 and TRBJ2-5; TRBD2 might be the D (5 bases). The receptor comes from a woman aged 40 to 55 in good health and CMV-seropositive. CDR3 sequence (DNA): TGTGCCAGCAGTGTTCTAAGAAGAGGGGAGACCCAGTACTTC. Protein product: CASSVLRRGETQYF. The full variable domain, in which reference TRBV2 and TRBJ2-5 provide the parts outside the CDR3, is EPEVTQTPSHQVTQMGQEVILRCVPISNHLYFYWYRQILGQKVEFLVSFYNNEISEKSEIFDDQFSVERPDGSNFTLKIRSTKLEDSAMYFCASSVLRRGETQYFGPGTRLLVL.